Below, 6 T cell receptor beta chains from the same sample are listed, as sequenced in a study of metastatic and nonmetastatic thyroid tumors. Before thyroid surgery, none of the patients had received any treatment. TCRdb reanalyzed the PCR reads via MiXCR. Of around 30,000 clones listed, about 18% are singletons. Sequenced input: blood. The receptors were sampled from a female donor with papillary thyroid cancer or a benign thyroid nodule (not recorded which). Some clones in this sample may be carry-over from other donors' samples.

This clone was counted only a few times. V usage is TRBV10-3 and J usage is TRBJ2-3, with 7 positions matching TRBD2. Germline assignment: CDR1 ENHRY and CDR2 SYGVKD. This CDR3 has 15 amino acids. V lost 11 bases and J lost 6; bases outside the gene matches: 17. The CDR3 coding sequence is TGTGCCTCATCAGGAGTAGCGGGCGGGCGGGATACGCAGTATTTT. Translation: CASSGVAGGRDTQYF.

The table lists this clone with many counts. This chain joins TRBV10-3 and TRBJ1-2, with D uncertain. V lost 4 bases and J lost 6, with 18 bases in between. Germline CDR1 and CDR2: ENHRY and SYGVKD. The CDR3 extends over 15 amino acids. CDR3 residues: CAISGRRESVHGYTF. The CDR3 DNA reads TGTGCCATCAGTGGTCGGAGGGAGTCAGTCCATGGCTACACCTTC.

This clone was recorded many times. The chain joins TRBV2 to TRBJ2-3; D may be TRBD2 (6 bases). The germline CDR1 and CDR2 sequences are SNHLY and FYNNEI. V lost 9 bases, J lost 1 base, and 17 bases lay in between. The CDR3 extends over 15 amino acids. DNA for the CDR3: TGTGCCAGTGGGGTGCGGGACGAAGGCACAGATACGCAGTATTTT. It yields the protein CASGVRDEGTDTQYF. Drawing the rest from reference TRBV2 and TRBJ2-3, the complete variable domain is EPEVTQTPSHQVTQMGQEVILRCVPISNHLYFYWYRQILGQKVEFLVSFYNNEISEKSEIFDDQFSVERPDGSNFTLKIRSTKLEDSAMYFCASGVRDEGTDTQYFGPGTRLTVL.

This clone has just a few counts. The chain joins TRBV7-8 to TRBJ1-5; no clear D gene. V lost 7 bases to trimming and J lost 9 bases, with 10 bases between them. This CDR3 region has 11 residues. CDR1 and CDR2 from the germline V gene are SGHVS and FQNEAQ. Here the CDR3 reads CASTNGGPQHF. DNA of the CDR3: TGTGCCAGCACCAACGGAGGGCCCCAGCATTTT.

This clone ranks as medium-sized. The chain joins TRBV20-1 to TRBJ2-1; TRBD2 aligns across 12 bases. J gave up 8 bases and V 3 bases, and 5 bases lay outside the gene matches. Germline CDR1 and CDR2: DFQATT and SNEGSKA (reference sequence). The CDR3 has 14 amino acids. In DNA form, the CDR3 reads TGCAGTGCTAGTGGACTAGCGGGAAGGTATGAGCAGTTCTTC. Its protein is CSASGLAGRYEQFF.

The J gene is TRBJ2-7, the V gene TRBV2; 11 bases agree with TRBD1. The germline V gene has CDR1 SNHLY and CDR2 FYNNEI. The CDR3 covers 14 residues. After removal of 6 bases from V and 4 bases from J, the junction contained 5 bases not matched to a gene. The CDR3 region has the DNA TGTGCCAGCAGAGTCGGGACAGGGGGGTACGAGCAGTACTTC. Translating gives CASRVGTGGYEQYF.